This TCR beta chain emerged from a study of CD8 T cells in ankylosing spondylitis. Points from the study as a whole: According to the report, clones linked to the disease were significantly enriched in matched synovial fluid samples taken from ankylosing spondylitis patients. Blood of patients with ankylosing spondylitis appeared to be characterized by a TCR beta motif of 8 or 9 highly homologous variants.

Of note for this clonotype: Its antigen is not known.

Quantitative molecular-barcoded 5'-RACE generated the TCR beta libraries. In TCRdb, the 5' RACE reads were re-called with MiXCR into one record per CDR3 protein. The table has roughly 90,000 distinct CDR3 sequences, roughly 9% seen once. The CDR3 consists of 17 residues. Losses at the gene ends were 0 bases for V and 7 bases for J; bases not matched to a gene: 11. Germline V gene sequence: CDR1 SGHKS, CDR2 YYEKEE (reference sequence). This clonotype was obtained from a male donor with ankylosing spondylitis. The sample taken for sequencing was blood, either unsorted or a sorted T cell fraction (not recorded which). The genes are TRBV5-5 and TRBJ2-1; TRBD2 matches 9 bases. The DNA for the CDR3 is TGTGCCAGCAGCTTGGAGGGGGCTAGCGGGAAGGGGAATGAGCAGTTCTTC. Amino acid sequence: CASSLEGASGKGNEQFF.